This TCR beta chain appears in the sequencing data of a study of T cell responses to AZD1222 COVID-19 vaccine. Across the study: Pooled in the analysis were second doses at about 4 or about 12 weeks. General study results and limits: The breadth and depth of Spike-specific TCRs increased once two AZD1222 doses had been given. Regions left unmutated in variants are reportedly the target of nearly half of spike-specific TCRs. The donors showed a predominance of white British ancestry and of females, with possible underestimation of clonal diversity.

This clone was counted only a few times. No antigen is known for it. Using immunoSEQ multiplex PCR, the repertoire was profiled, and TCRdb retains in-frame clones only, with some absent. This table has 130,000 or so clones, around 92% appearing once. The V and J ends lost 6 bases and 1 base respectively, with 9 bases between them. The germline V gene has CDR1 LGHDT and CDR2 YNNKEL (reference sequence). This CDR3 has 13 residues. The origin of this receptor is an adult in good health. Sequencing used peripheral blood, obtained on day 0 of AZD1222 vaccination. V gene TRBV3-1 (or the pseudogene TRBV3-2) combines with J gene TRBJ1-1, with a tentative D call TRBD1 (6 bases). The chain's CDR3 is CASRQQGNTEAFF. For the CDR3, the DNA is TGTGCCAGCAGACAACAGGGGAACACTGAAGCTTTCTTT.